What follows is one T cell receptor beta chain and its context. The data were taken from a study of beta chain features in type 1 diabetes. CDR3 length: 13 amino acids. Germline CDR1 is GTSNPN and CDR2 is SVGIG (reference sequence). Trimming at V came to 6 bases and at J to 3 bases, leaving 5 bases not matched to a gene. Sequenced material consisted of expressed TCRB transcripts (all of the isolated RNA was reverse transcribed). Sequenced by immunoSEQ multiplex PCR; TCRdb stores in-frame clones only, minus some. The sample includes 430,000 or so clones, about an eighth seen only once; the top ten take approximately 0.05%.

The sequence derives from a woman under 30 in good health. V is TRBV30 and J is TRBJ1-3; 7 positions agree with TRBD1. The sample taken for sequencing was naive CD4+ T cells from blood. CDR3 residues: CACSGGHGNTIYF. CDR3 DNA sequence: TGTGCCTGTTCAGGGGGTCATGGAAACACCATATATTTT.